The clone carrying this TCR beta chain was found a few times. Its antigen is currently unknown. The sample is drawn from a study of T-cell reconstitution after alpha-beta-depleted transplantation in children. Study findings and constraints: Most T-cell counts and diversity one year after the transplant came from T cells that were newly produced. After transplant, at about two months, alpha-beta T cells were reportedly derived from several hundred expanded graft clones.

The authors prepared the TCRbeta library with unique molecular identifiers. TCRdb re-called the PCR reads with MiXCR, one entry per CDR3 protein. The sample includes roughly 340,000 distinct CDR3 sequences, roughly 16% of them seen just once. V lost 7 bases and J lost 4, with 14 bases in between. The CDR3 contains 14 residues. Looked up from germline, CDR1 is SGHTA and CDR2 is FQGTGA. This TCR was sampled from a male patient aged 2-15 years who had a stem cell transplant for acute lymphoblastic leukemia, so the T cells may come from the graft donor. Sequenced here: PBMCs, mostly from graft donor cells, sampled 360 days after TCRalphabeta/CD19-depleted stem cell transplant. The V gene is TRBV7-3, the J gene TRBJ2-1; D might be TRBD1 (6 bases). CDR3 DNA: TGTGCCAGCAAAGCAGGGACACCTTACAATGAGCAGTTCTTC. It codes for CASKAGTPYNEQFF.